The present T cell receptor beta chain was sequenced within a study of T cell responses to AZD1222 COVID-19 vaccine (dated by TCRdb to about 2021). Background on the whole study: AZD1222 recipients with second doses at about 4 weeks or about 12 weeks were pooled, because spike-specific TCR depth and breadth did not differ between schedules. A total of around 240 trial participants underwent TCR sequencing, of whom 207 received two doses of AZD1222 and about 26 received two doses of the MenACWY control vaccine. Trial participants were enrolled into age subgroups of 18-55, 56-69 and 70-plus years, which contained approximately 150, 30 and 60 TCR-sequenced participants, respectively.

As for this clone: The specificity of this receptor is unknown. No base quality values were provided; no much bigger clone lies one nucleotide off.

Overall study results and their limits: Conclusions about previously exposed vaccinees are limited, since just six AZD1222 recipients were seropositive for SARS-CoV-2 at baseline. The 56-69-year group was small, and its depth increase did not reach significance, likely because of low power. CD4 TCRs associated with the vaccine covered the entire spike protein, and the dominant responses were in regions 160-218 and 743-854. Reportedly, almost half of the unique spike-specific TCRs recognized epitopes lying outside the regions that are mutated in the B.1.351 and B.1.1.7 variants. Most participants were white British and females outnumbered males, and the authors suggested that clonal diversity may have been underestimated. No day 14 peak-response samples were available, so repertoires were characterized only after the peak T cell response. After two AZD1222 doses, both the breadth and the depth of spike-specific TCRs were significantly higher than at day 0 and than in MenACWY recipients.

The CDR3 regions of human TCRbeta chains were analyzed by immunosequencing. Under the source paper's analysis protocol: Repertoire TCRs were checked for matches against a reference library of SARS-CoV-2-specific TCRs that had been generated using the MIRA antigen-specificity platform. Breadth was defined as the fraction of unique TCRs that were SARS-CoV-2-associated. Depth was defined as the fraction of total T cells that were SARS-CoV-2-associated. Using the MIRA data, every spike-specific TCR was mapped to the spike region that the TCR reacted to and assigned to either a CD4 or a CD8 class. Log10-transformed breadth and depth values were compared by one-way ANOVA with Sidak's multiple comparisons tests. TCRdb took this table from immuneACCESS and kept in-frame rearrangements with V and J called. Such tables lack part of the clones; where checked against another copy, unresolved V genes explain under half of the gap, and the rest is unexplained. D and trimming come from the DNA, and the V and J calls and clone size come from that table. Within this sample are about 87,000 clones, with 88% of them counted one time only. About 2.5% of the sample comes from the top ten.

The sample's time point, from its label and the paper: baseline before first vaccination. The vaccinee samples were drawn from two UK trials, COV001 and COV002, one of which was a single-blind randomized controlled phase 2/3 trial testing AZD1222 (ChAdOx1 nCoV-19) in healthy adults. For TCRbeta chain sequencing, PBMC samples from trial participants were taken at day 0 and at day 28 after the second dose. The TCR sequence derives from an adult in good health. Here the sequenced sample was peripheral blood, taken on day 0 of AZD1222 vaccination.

At the DNA level, the sequence is TGTGCCAGCAGCCAAGATCCAGGGGGAACCTACGAGCAGTACTTC. Translated, it reads CASSQDPGGTYEQYF. In this chain, TRBV4-2 is recombined with TRBJ2-7; TRBD1 matches 7 bases in the middle. V trim: 0 bases; J trim: 2 bases; unmatched bases: 4. Counted from cysteine to phenylalanine, this CDR3 has 15 amino acids. Only CDR3 DNA is held: 45 bases, read in frame from base 1. CDR1 and CDR2 are drawn from the germline V gene: LGHNA, YNFKEQ.